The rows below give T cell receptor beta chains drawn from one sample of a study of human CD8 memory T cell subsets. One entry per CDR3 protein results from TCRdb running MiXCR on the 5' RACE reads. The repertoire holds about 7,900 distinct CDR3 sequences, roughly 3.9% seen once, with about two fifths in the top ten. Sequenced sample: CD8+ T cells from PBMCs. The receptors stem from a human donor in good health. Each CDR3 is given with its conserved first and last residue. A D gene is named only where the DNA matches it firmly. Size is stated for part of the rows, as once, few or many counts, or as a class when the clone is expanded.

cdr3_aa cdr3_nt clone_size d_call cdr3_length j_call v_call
CSARETSREQYF TGCAGTGCTAGAGAGACTAGTAGGGAGCAGTACTTC . . 12 TRBJ2-7 TRBV20-1
CASSQGLTKEQFF TGTGCCAGCAGCCAAGGCTTGACAAAGGAGCAGTTCTTC few . 13 TRBJ2-1 TRBV4-2
CASSFPISSGELFF TGTGCCAGCAGCTTTCCTATTTCATCCGGGGAGCTGTTTTTT medium-sized . 14 TRBJ2-2 TRBV7-9
CASIPQGAGPDTQYF TGTGCCAGCATCCCCCAGGGGGCTGGCCCAGATACGCAGTATTTT . TRBD1 15 TRBJ2-3 TRBV6-1
CASSLSWRELGNEQFF TGTGCCAGCAGCTTGTCTTGGCGGGAGTTGGGTAATGAGCAGTTCTTC many TRBD2 16 TRBJ2-1 TRBV11-2
CASSYGGVNQPQHF TGTGCCAGCAGTTACGGGGGGGTCAATCAGCCCCAGCATTTT many . 14 TRBJ1-5 TRBV6-6
CAWSASGGYEQYF TGTGCCTGGAGCGCTAGCGGGGGATACGAGCAGTACTTC medium-sized TRBD2 13 TRBJ2-7 TRBV30
CASSLTMNTEAFF TGTGCCAGCAGTTTAACGATGAACACTGAAGCTTTCTTT many . 13 TRBJ1-1 TRBV27
CASSWDNSYNEQFF TGTGCCAGCAGTTGGGACAACTCCTACAATGAGCAGTTCTTC many . 14 TRBJ2-1 TRBV6-2/TRBV6-3
CSASSGGGTASRGTDTQYF TGCAGTGCTAGCAGTGGGGGCGGGACAGCCTCCCGGGGCACAGATACGCAGTATTTT few . 19 TRBJ2-3 TRBV20-1
CATSTLAGETQYF TGTGCCACCAGCACCCTAGCCGGCGAGACCCAGTACTTC many . 13 TRBJ2-5 TRBV15
CASSLGLVSYEQYF TGTGCCAGCAGCTTGGGACTAGTATCCTACGAGCAGTACTTC many TRBD2 14 TRBJ2-7 TRBV7-2
CASSSLRGTGELFF TGTGCCAGCAGCTCCCTTAGGGGCACCGGGGAGCTGTTTTTT medium-sized . 14 TRBJ2-2 TRBV7-8
CASSWLAGVYEQYF TGTGCCAGCAGTTGGCTAGCGGGGGTCTACGAGCAGTACTTC many TRBD2 14 TRBJ2-7 TRBV6-2/TRBV6-3
CASSLGAGGKTYF TGTGCCAGCAGTTTAGGGGCAGGGGGTAAGACGTACTTC many TRBD1 13 TRBJ2-7 TRBV12-3/TRBV12-4
CASSRGRQGLSGTGELFF TGTGCCAGCAGCCGTGGGAGGCAGGGTCTGAGTGGCACCGGGGAGCTGTTTTTT many . 18 TRBJ2-2 TRBV4-2
CATSSRQGVSGELFF TGTGCCACCAGCTCCCGGCAGGGGGTTTCCGGGGAGCTGTTTTTT few TRBD1 15 TRBJ2-2 TRBV15
CASSLGDYEQYF TGTGCCAGCAGTTTAGGAGACTACGAGCAGTACTTC many . 12 TRBJ2-7 TRBV28
CASSPLGLPHEKLFF TGTGCCAGCAGCCCCCTCGGGCTCCCCCACGAAAAACTGTTTTTT . . 15 TRBJ1-4 TRBV27
CAISEPDFLTRIYNEQFF TGTGCCATCAGTGAGCCGGACTTCCTAACAAGAATTTACAATGAGCAGTTCTTC . . 18 TRBJ2-1 TRBV10-3